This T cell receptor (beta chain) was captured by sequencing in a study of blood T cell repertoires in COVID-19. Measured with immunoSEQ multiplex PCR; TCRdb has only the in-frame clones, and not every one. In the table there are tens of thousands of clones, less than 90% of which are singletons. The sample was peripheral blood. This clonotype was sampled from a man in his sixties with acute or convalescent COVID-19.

The CDR3 region is CASSYGLGYGYTF. In nucleotides, the CDR3 is TGTGCCAGCAGTTACGGACTGGGCTATGGCTACACCTTC. The rearrangement joins TRBV6-2 or TRBV6-3 to TRBJ1-2; no clear D gene. Trimming removed 2 bases from V and 4 bases from J, with 8 bases in between. The germline V gene encodes CDR1 MNHEY and CDR2 SVGEGT. The CDR3 has 13 residues.